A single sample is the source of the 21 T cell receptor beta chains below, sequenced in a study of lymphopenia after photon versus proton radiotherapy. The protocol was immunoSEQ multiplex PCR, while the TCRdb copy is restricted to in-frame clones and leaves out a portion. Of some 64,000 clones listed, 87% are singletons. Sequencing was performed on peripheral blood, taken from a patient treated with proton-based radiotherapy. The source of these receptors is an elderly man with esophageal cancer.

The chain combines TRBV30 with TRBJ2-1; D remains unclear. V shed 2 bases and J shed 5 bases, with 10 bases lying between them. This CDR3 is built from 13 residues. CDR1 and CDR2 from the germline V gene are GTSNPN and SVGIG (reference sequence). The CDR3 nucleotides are TGTGCCTGGAGTAACAGTGATGACAATGAGCAGTTCTTC. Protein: CAWSNSDDNEQFF. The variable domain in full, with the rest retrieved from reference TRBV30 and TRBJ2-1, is SQTIHQWPATLVQPVGSPLSLECTVEGTSNPNLYWYRQAAGRGLQLLFYSVGIGQISSEVPQNLSASRPQDRQFILSSKKLLLSDSGFYLCAWSNSDDNEQFFGPGTRLTVL.

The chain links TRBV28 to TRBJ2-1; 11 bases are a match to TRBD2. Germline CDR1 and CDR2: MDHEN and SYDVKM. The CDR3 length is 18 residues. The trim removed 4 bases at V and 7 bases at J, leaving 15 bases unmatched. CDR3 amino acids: CASSSPPYLAGGGNEQFF. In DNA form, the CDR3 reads TGTGCCAGCAGTTCGCCTCCCTATCTAGCGGGAGGTGGGAATGAGCAGTTCTTC. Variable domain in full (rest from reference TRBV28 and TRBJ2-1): DVKVTQSSRYLVKRTGEKVFLECVQDMDHENMFWYRQDPGLGLRLIYFSYDVKMKEKGDIPEGYSVSREKKERFSLILESASTNQTSMYLCASSSPPYLAGGGNEQFFGPGTRLTVL.

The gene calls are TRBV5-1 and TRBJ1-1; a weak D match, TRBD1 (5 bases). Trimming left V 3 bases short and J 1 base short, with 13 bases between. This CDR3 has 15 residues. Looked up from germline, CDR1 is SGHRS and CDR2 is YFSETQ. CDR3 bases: TGCGCCAGCAGCTCCTTAGGGACTTCGAACACTGAAGCTTTCTTT. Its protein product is CASSSLGTSNTEAFF. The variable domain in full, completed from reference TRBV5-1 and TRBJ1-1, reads KAGVTQTPRYLIKTRGQQVTLSCSPISGHRSVSWYQQTPGQGLQFLFEYFSETQRNKGNFPGRFSGRQFSNSRSEMNVSTLELGDSALYLCASSSLGTSNTEAFFGQGTRLTVV.

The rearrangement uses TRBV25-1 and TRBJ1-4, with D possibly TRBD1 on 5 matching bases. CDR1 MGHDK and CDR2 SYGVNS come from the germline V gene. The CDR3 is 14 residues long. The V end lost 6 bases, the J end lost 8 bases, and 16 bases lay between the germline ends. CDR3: CASRGSGGREKLFF. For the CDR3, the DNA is TGTGCCAGCAGAGGATCGGGGGGTCGCGAAAAACTGTTTTTT.

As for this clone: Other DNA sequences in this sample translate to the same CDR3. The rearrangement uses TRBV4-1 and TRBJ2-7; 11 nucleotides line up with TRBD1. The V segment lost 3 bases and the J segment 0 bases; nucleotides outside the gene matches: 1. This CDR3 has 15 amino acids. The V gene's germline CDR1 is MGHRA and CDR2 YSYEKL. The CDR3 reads CASSQGQGGSYEQYF. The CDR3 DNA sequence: TGCGCCAGCAGCCAGGGACAGGGGGGCTCCTACGAGCAGTACTTC.

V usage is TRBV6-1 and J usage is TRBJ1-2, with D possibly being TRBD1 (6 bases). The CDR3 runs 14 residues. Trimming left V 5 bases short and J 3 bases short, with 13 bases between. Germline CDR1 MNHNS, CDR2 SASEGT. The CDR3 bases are TGTGCCAGCAGTAGCAGGGGAGCGGACTATGGCTACACCTTC. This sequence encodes CASSSRGADYGYTF.

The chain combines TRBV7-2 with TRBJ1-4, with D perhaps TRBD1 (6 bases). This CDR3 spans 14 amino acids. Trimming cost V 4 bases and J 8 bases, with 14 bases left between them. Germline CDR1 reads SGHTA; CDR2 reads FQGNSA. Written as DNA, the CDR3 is TGTGCCAGCAGCTCGAACAGGGTCTGGGAAAAACTGTTTTTT. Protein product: CASSSNRVWEKLFF.

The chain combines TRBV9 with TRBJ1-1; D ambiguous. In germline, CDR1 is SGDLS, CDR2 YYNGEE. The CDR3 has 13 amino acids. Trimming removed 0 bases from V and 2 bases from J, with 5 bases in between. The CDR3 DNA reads TGTGCCAGCAGCGTAGCACACAACACTGAAGCTTTCTTT. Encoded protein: CASSVAHNTEAFF.

This CDR3 reads CASSTTGSGTEAFF. Here the CDR3 DNA reads TGTGCCAGCAGCACCACAGGGTCTGGCACTGAAGCTTTCTTT. The V call is TRBV9, the J call TRBJ1-1, with a tentative D call TRBD1 (6 bases). The CDR3 has 14 amino acids. V dropped 4 bases and J dropped 4 bases, with 14 bases sitting between them. The germline gives CDR1 SGDLS, CDR2 YYNGEE. The whole variable domain, remainder taken from reference TRBV9 and TRBJ1-1, is DSGVTQTPKHLITATGQRVTLRCSPRSGDLSVYWYQQSLDQGLQFLIQYYNGEERAKGNILERFSAQQFPDLHSELNLSSLELGDSALYFCASSTTGSGTEAFFGQGTRLTVV.

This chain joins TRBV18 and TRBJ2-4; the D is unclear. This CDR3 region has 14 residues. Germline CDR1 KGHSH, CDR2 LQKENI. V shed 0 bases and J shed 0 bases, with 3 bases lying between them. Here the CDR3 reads CASSPPTAKNIQYF. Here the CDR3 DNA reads TGTGCCAGCTCACCACCGACAGCCAAAAACATTCAGTACTTC. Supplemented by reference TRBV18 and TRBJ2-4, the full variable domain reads NAGVMQNPRHLVRRRGQEARLRCSPMKGHSHVYWYRQLPEEGLKFMVYLQKENIIDESGMPKERFSAEFPKEGPSILRIQQVVRGDSAAYFCASSPPTAKNIQYFGAGTRLSVL.

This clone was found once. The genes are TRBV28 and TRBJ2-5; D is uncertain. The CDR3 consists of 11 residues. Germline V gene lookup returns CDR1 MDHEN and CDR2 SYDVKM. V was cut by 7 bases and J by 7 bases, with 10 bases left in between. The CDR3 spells CASKDQSTQYF. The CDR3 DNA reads TGTGCCAGCAAGGACCAATCGACCCAGTACTTC.

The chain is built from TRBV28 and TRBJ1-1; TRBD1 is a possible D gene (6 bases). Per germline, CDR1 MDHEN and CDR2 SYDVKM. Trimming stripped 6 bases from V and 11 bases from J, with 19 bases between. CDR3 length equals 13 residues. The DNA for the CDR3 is TGTGCCAGCAGCCAGGGGCCCGTCACGGGGGCTTTCTTT. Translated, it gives CASSQGPVTGAFF.

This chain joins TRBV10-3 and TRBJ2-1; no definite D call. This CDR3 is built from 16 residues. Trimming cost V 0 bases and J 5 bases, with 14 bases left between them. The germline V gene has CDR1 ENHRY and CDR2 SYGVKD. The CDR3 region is CAISESNSPPDNEQFF. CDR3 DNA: TGTGCCATCAGTGAGTCGAACAGTCCACCTGACAATGAGCAGTTCTTC.

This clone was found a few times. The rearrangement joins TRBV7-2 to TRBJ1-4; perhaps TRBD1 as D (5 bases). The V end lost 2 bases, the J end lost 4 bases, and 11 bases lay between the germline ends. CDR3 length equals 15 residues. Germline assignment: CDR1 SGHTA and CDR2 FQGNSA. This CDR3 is CASSLLGGFNEKLFF. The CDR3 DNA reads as TGTGCCAGCAGCTTACTGGGGGGTTTTAATGAAAAACTGTTTTTT.

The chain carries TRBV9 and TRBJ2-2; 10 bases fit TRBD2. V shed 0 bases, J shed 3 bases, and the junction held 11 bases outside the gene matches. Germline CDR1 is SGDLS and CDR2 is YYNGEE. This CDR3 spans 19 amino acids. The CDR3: CASSVGGRSGRAHTGELFF. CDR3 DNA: TGTGCCAGCAGCGTAGGGGGGAGGAGCGGGAGGGCGCACACCGGGGAGCTGTTTTTT.

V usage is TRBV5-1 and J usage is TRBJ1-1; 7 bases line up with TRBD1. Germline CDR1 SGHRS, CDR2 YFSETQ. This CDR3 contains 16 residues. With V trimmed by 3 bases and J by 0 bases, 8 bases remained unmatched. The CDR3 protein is CASSSRQGHVNTEAFF. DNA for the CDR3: TGCGCCAGCAGCTCTAGACAGGGACATGTGAACACTGAAGCTTTCTTT.

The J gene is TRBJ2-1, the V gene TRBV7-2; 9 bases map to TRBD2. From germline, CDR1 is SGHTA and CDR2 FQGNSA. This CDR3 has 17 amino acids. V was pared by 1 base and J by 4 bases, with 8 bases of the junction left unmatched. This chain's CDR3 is CASSLGVWREGYNEQFF. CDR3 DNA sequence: TGTGCCAGCAGCTTAGGGGTTTGGCGGGAGGGTTACAATGAGCAGTTCTTC.

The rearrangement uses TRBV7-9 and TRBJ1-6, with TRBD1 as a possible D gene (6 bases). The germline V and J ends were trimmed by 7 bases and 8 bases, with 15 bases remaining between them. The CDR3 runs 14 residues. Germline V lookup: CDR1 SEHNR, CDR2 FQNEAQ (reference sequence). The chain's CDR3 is CASTSWQGYSPLHF. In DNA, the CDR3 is TGTGCCAGCACCTCGTGGCAGGGGTATTCACCCCTCCACTTT.

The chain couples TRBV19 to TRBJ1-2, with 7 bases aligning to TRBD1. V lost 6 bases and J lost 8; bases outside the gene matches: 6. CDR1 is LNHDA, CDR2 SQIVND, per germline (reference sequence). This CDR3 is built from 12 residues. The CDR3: CASRIDRDGYTF. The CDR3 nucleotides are TGTGCCAGTAGGATCGACAGGGACGGCTACACCTTC. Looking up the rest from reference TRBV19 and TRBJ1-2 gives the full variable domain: DGGITQSPKYLFRKEGQNVTLSCEQNLNHDAMYWYRQDPGQGLRLIYYSQIVNDFQKGDIAEGYSVSREKKESFPLTVTSAQKNPTAFYLCASRIDRDGYTFGSGTRLTVV.

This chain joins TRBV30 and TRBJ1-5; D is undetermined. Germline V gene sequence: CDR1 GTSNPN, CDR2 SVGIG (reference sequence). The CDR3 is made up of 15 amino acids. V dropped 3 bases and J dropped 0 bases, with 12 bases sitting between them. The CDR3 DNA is TGTGCCTGGAGCTCCAAAGGAGATAGCAATCAGCCCCAGCATTTT. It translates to CAWSSKGDSNQPQHF.

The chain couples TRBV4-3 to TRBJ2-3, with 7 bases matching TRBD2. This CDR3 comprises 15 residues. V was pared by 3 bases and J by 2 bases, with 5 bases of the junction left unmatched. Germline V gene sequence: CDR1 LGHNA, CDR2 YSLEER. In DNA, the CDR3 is TGCGCCAGCAGCCACGCTCTAGCGGACACAGATACGCAGTATTTT. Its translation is CASSHALADTDTQYF.